The 3 T cell receptor beta chains in this list originate from one sample, sequenced in a study of cytomegalovirus exposure and HLA in healthy donors. PCR employed 60 Vbeta and 13 Jbeta primers. Libraries were prepared by immunoSEQ multiplex PCR; TCRdb keeps only in-frame clonotypes and omits some of them. The table shows 72,000 or so clones, with approximately 78% occurring only once. Sequencing input: PBMCs. These receptors all come from a man between 18 and 29 years old in good health and CMV-seropositive.

The chain recombines TRBV6-1 with TRBJ2-3; TRBD2 might be the D (5 bases). CDR3 length: 15 amino acids. Germline V lookup: CDR1 MNHNS, CDR2 SASEGT. V was clipped by 2 bases and J by 0 bases, with 9 bases between them. In nucleotides, the CDR3 is TGTGCCAGCAGTGAAAAAGCGGACAGCACAGATACGCAGTATTTT. Translated: CASSEKADSTDTQYF.

On this clone: The same CDR3 also results from other DNA sequences found in this sample. The chain joins TRBV29-1 to TRBJ1-1; 7 bases line up with TRBD1. Germline assignment: CDR1 SQVTM and CDR2 ANQGSEA. The junction had 4 bases not matched to a gene; V was cut back by 4 bases and J by 5 bases. The CDR3 runs 12 residues. Here the CDR3 reads CSVGQGGTEAFF. DNA of the CDR3: TGCAGCGTTGGACAGGGAGGTACTGAAGCTTTCTTT.

This chain connects TRBV4-1 to TRBJ1-4, with 10 positions matching TRBD1. Germline V gene lookup returns CDR1 MGHRA and CDR2 YSYEKL. V trimming: 3 bases; J trimming: 0 bases; junction bases outside the gene matches: 4. CDR3 length: 17 amino acids. CDR3 in amino acids: CASSQRTGGATNEKLFF. CDR3 DNA sequence: TGCGCCAGCAGCCAGAGGACAGGGGGTGCAACTAATGAAAAACTGTTTTTT.